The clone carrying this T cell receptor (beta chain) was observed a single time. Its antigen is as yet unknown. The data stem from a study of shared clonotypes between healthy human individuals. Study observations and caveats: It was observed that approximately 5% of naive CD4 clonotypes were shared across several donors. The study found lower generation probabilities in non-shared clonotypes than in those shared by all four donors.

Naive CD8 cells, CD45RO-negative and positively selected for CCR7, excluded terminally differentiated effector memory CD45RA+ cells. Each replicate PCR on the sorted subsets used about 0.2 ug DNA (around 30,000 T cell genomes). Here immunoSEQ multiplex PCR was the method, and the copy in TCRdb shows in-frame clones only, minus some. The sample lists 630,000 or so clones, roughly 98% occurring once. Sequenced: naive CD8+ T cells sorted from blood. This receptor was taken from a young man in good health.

The CDR3 nucleotides read TGTGCCAGCAGTTTACGCGGGAGGGACCCAACCTACGAGCAGTACTTC. Translating gives CASSLRGRDPTYEQYF. The rearrangement joins TRBV27 to TRBJ2-7; 9 bases are shared with TRBD2. After removal of 2 bases from V and 2 bases from J, the junction contained 7 bases not matched to a gene. The germline V gene has CDR1 MNHEY and CDR2 SMNVEV (reference sequence). CDR3 size: 16 residues.